This note documents a single TCR beta chain sequence. This record belongs to a study of blood T cell repertoires in COVID-19. Study as a whole: Some COVID-19 samples were acute and others convalescent; all came from the United States, Italy and Spain.

The CDR3 loop spans 12 amino acids. V lost 11 bases and J 8 bases, leaving 15 bases between the germline ends. Looked up from germline, CDR1 is SEHNR and CDR2 is FQNEAQ (reference sequence). TCRdb keeps only in-frame clones here, not all; method: immunoSEQ multiplex PCR. The sample shows 70,000 to 90,000 clones, around 84% of them seen only once. V and J are TRBV7-9 and TRBJ1-4; D perhaps matches TRBD1 (6 bases). The source material was peripheral blood. This clonotype originated in a human donor in a cohort sampled during active COVID-19. The CDR3 protein is CAGGRRDEKLFF. DNA for the CDR3: TGTGCCGGGGGCAGGAGAGACGAAAAACTGTTTTTT.